A single sample gave rise to the 18 T cell receptor beta chains below, sequenced in a study of human T cells and chemical hapten exposure. Time point given: patch test 2, 6 weeks after DPC sensitization. Described treatment: therapeutic diphenylcyclopropenone sensitization with weekly scalp DPC. Via MiXCR, TCRdb re-called the RACE reads, giving one row per CDR3 protein. The sample includes 95,000 or so distinct CDR3 sequences, over 10% of them seen just once. Source: whole blood, taken in connection with sensitization to the hapten diphenylcyclopropenone (DPC). The source is a woman aged 40 to 49 with alopecia areata. Some clones in this sample may be carry-over from other donors' samples.

The sample holds a few counts of this clonotype. V is TRBV19 and J is TRBJ2-7; weak D call: TRBD1 (6 bases). Trimming pared 1 base from V and 1 base from J, leaving 8 bases between. There are 14 residues in the CDR3. Germline CDR1 and CDR2: LNHDA and SQIVND (reference sequence). The CDR3 spells CASSIVGQSYEQYF. The DNA of the CDR3 is TGTGCCAGTAGTATAGTCGGACAGTCCTACGAGCAGTACTTC.

This clonotype appeared many times. The chain combines TRBV30 with TRBJ1-6; tentative D call: TRBD1 (5 bases). The CDR3 is made up of 14 amino acids. The ends were cut back, 3 bases at V and 8 bases at J, with 14 bases in the middle. Germline V gives CDR1 GTSNPN, CDR2 SVGIG (reference sequence). The chain's CDR3 is CAWSLGGEYSPLHF. The DNA of the CDR3 is TGTGCCTGGAGCCTCGGGGGGGAGTATTCACCCCTCCACTTT.

This clonotype was seen only a few times. J is TRBJ2-1 and V is TRBV20-1; 11 bases fit TRBD1. This CDR3 region has 14 residues. V shed 6 bases, J shed 8 bases, and the junction held 9 bases outside the gene matches. Germline V gives CDR1 DFQATT, CDR2 SNEGSKA (reference sequence). DNA for the CDR3: TGCAGTGCCACCGGGACAGGGGGTTGGTATGAGCAGTTCTTC. Translated: CSATGTGGWYEQFF.

Remarks on this clonotype: Just one base apart from a much larger clone, this may be a read error. The rearrangement links TRBV4-2 to TRBJ2-1, with D perhaps being TRBD1 or TRBD2 (6 bases each). The CDR3 spans 16 residues. CDR1 and CDR2 from the germline V gene are LGHNA and YNFKEQ. Trimming stripped 1 base from V and 4 bases from J, with 14 bases between. The CDR3 loop reads CASSQGLEGGYNEQFF. DNA for the CDR3: TGTGCCAGCAGCCAAGGCCTAGAGGGGGGATACAATGAGCAGTTCTTC.

This chain joins TRBV4-1 and TRBJ2-6; the match to TRBD2 covers 16 bases. This CDR3 contains 22 residues. Germline CDR1 is MGHRA and CDR2 is YSYEKL. V lost 3 bases to trimming and J lost 0 bases; unmatched junction nucleotides: 11. The chain's CDR3 is CASSHEPGLAGGSRSGANVLTF. The CDR3 DNA reads TGCGCCAGCAGCCACGAACCGGGACTAGCGGGAGGGTCCCGCTCTGGGGCCAACGTCCTGACTTTC.

About this clonotype itself: The CDR3 does not close with the conserved phenylalanine or tryptophan, likely indicating a read error. The chain links TRBV29-1 to TRBJ1-2; D remains ambiguous. V dropped 4 bases and J dropped 2 bases, with 11 bases sitting between them. This CDR3 is built from 13 residues. Per the germline V gene, CDR1 is SQVTM and CDR2 is ANQGSEA. CDR3 amino acids: CSVALVKNYGYTI. The CDR3 nucleotides are TGCAGCGTTGCTCTAGTTAAGAACTATGGCTACACCATC.

The J gene is TRBJ2-5, the V gene TRBV28; 7 nucleotides align to TRBD1. CDR3 length: 16 amino acids. Germline V gene lookup returns CDR1 MDHEN and CDR2 SYDVKM. The ends lost 2 bases at V and 1 base at J; junction bases unmatched: 7. This CDR3 reads CASSLPLPGGQETQYF. CDR3 sequence (DNA): TGTGCCAGCAGTTTACCCCTCCCAGGGGGCCAAGAGACCCAGTACTTC.

This clonotype was seen more than once but under ten times. V usage is TRBV6-2 or TRBV6-3 and J usage is TRBJ1-5, with unresolved D. V shed 2 bases and J shed 4 bases, with 9 bases lying between them. The CDR3 has 14 amino acids. Per germline, CDR1 MNHEY and CDR2 SVGEGT. CDR3 region: CASSYKGLNQPQHF. As DNA, the CDR3 is TGTGCCAGCAGTTACAAGGGCCTTAATCAGCCCCAGCATTTT.

V is TRBV27 and J is TRBJ2-3; D may be TRBD1 (5 bases). This CDR3 is built from 15 residues. The germline V gene encodes CDR1 MNHEY and CDR2 SMNVEV (reference sequence). V was trimmed by 1 base and J by 6 bases, leaving 14 bases between them. The CDR3 DNA sequence: TGTGCCAGCAGTTTATTCGGCAGGGAAGCTGATACGCAGTATTTT. Its translation: CASSLFGREADTQYF.

A remark on this clonotype: A much larger clone is a single base away; this may be a read error. The genes are TRBV7-9 and TRBJ2-2, with a weak D call TRBD2 (5 bases). Germline CDR1 reads SEHNR; CDR2 reads FQNEAQ (reference sequence). This CDR3 has 14 residues. CDR3 bases: TGTGCCAGCAGTTCCTTGGTGTACACCGGGGAGCTGATTTTT. As protein: CASSSLVYTGELIF.

Many counts were recorded for this clonotype. The junction and the germline gene differ at one end; a read error may be behind it. The chain uses TRBV7-7 and TRBJ2-2, with 10 nucleotides matching TRBD1. The germline CDR1 and CDR2 sequences are SSHAT and FNYEAQ (reference sequence). The CDR3 runs 15 residues. This CDR3 is CASSPRTGGTGELFF. CDR3 bases: TGTGCTAGCAGCCCCCGGACAGGGGGCACCGGGGAGCTGTTTTTT.

A word on this clonotype: It may be a read error: a sequence one base away is much more abundant. J is TRBJ2-3 and V is TRBV11-2; D is unclear. CDR1 is SGHAT, CDR2 FQNNGV, per germline. This CDR3 comprises 13 residues. The CDR3 is CASSLSPSDTEYF. The CDR3 bases are TGTGCCAGCAGCTTAAGCCCCTCAGATACGGAGTATTTT.

The chain is built from TRBV6-2 or TRBV6-3 and TRBJ1-5; D is ambiguous. Between the trimmed V and J ends, which lost 5 bases and 4 bases, there was a span of 15 bases. CDR3 size: 15 residues. Germline CDR1 is MNHEY and CDR2 is SVGEGT. In DNA, the CDR3 is TGTGCCAGCAGTGTGGCAACGCCGGAGAATCAGCCCCAGCATTTT. Translated, it gives CASSVATPENQPQHF.

V usage is TRBV20-1 and J usage is TRBJ2-3; 15 positions match TRBD2. The germline gives CDR1 DFQATT, CDR2 SNEGSKA (reference sequence). The CDR3 is 15 amino acids. Trimming removed 5 bases from V and 6 bases from J; junction bases left unmatched: 6. CDR3 region: CSAPGLAGGGDTQYF. CDR3 DNA: TGCAGTGCTCCCGGACTAGCGGGAGGGGGGGATACGCAGTATTTT.

The chain joins TRBV7-9 to TRBJ2-1, with 9 nucleotides matching TRBD1. The length of the CDR3 is 15 residues. Germline V gene sequence: CDR1 SEHNR, CDR2 FQNEAQ (reference sequence). The ends lost 5 bases at V and 7 bases at J; junction bases unmatched: 9. This chain's CDR3 is CASSPTGGGYNEQFF. In nucleotides, the CDR3 is TGTGCCAGCAGCCCTACAGGGGGCGGTTATAATGAGCAGTTCTTC.

The J gene is TRBJ2-1, the V gene TRBV6-5; D might be TRBD1 (6 bases). Germline V lookup: CDR1 MNHEY, CDR2 SVGAGI. The V end lost 6 bases, the J end lost 2 bases, and 11 bases lay between the germline ends. The CDR3 is made up of 14 amino acids. CDR3 coding DNA: TGTGCCAGCAGCAGCGACAGGACCTACAATGAGCAGTTCTTC. Encoded protein: CASSSDRTYNEQFF.

Only a few counts were recorded for this clonotype. CDR3 amino acids: CASSLHGNTEAFF. DNA for the CDR3: TGTGCCAGCAGCTTGCACGGTAACACTGAAGCTTTCTTT. The rearrangement joins TRBV11-2 to TRBJ1-1; D gene uncertain. Per germline, CDR1 SGHAT and CDR2 FQNNGV. Trimming pared 3 bases from V and 2 bases from J, leaving 7 bases between. CDR3 length: 13 amino acids.

V gene TRBV10-3 combines with J gene TRBJ2-3, with 8 bases lining up with TRBD2. The CDR3 covers 15 residues. V shed 6 bases, J shed 1 base, and the junction held 6 bases outside the gene matches. The germline V gene encodes CDR1 ENHRY and CDR2 SYGVKD. CDR3 amino acids: CAIRHGREGTDTQYF. The CDR3 bases are TGTGCCATCAGGCACGGGCGGGAGGGCACAGATACGCAGTATTTT.